This T cell receptor (beta chain) was identified during a study of T cell responses to AZD1222 COVID-19 vaccine. Study-level findings and limits: Only a handful of AZD1222 recipients, roughly six in all, had baseline seropositivity. Scientists sampled the repertoires only once the peak T cell response had passed. With dominance at 160-218 and 743-854, vaccine-associated CD4 TCRs spanned spike.

Pooling was applied to second doses at about 4 or about 12 weeks. The method was immunoSEQ multiplex PCR; TCRdb's version includes in-frame clones alone and lacks a portion of them. The sample lists roughly 180,000 clones, roughly nine tenths occurring once. Comments on this clone: What it binds is not known.

The CDR3 totals 17 residues. Germline V gene lookup returns CDR1 MDHEN and CDR2 SYDVKM. V trimming: 6 bases; J trimming: 2 bases; junction bases outside the gene matches: 14. The sequence derives from an adult who received the AZD1222 COVID-19 vaccine. Sequencing was performed on peripheral blood, taken 28 days after the second AZD1222 dose. The V gene is TRBV28, the J gene TRBJ1-1; 8 bases map to TRBD1. The CDR3 sequence: CASSHRQGIPLNTEAFF. As DNA, the CDR3 is TGTGCCAGCAGCCACAGACAGGGGATTCCGTTAAACACTGAAGCTTTCTTT. Looking up the rest from reference TRBV28 and TRBJ1-1 gives the full variable domain: DVKVTQSSRYLVKRTGEKVFLECVQDMDHENMFWYRQDPGLGLRLIYFSYDVKMKEKGDIPEGYSVSREKKERFSLILESASTNQTSMYLCASSHRQGIPLNTEAFFGQGTRLTVV.